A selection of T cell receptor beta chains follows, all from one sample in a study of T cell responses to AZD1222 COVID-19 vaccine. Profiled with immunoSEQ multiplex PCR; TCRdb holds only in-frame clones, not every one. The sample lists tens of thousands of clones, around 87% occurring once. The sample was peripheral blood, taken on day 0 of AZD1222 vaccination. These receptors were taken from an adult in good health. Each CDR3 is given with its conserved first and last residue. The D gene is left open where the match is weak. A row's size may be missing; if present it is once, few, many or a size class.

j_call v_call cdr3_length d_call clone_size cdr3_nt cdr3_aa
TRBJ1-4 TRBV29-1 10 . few TGCAGCGTTAAGGAGGAAAAACTGTTTTTT CSVKEEKLFF
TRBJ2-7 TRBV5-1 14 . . TGCGCCAGCAGCCAGTTAGGAGGGACTTACGAGCAGTACTTC CASSQLGGTYEQYF
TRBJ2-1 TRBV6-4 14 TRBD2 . TGTGCCAGCAGTCGAGCGGGAGGGGCCAATGAGCAGTTCTTC CASSRAGGANEQFF
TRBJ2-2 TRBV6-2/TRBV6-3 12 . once TGTGCCAGCAGTTACATATCCGGGGAGCTGTTTTTT CASSYISGELFF
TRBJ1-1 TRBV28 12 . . TGTGCCAGCAGTTTGGGAAACACTGAAGCTTTCTTT CASSLGNTEAFF
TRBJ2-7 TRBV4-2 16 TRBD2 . TGTGCCAGCAGCCGCCTAGCTAGCGGGAGCTCCTACGAGCAGTACTTC CASSRLASGSSYEQYF
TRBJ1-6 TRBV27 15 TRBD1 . TGTGCCAGCACTCGAAGGGGACAGCCTAATTCACCCCTCCACTTT CASTRRGQPNSPLHF
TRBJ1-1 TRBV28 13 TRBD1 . TGTGCCAGCAGTGAGGGGGCTAACACTGAAGCTTTCTTT CASSEGANTEAFF
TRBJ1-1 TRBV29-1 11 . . TGCAGCGGTCTAGGTAACACTGAAGCTTTCTTT CSGLGNTEAFF
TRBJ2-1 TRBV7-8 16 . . TGTGCCAGCAGCTCCCTACTAGCTGATGGTGCTAATGAGCAGTTCTTC CASSSLLADGANEQFF
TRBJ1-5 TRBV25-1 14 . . TGTGCCAGCAGTGAATTCGGCGGGGACCAGCCCCAGCATTTT CASSEFGGDQPQHF
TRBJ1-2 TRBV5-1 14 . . TGCGCCAGCAGCTATGAAGGAGAGGACTATGGCTACACCTTC CASSYEGEDYGYTF
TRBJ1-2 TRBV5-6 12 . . TGTGCCAGCAGCTTCCGGAGGGAAGGCTACACCTTC CASSFRREGYTF
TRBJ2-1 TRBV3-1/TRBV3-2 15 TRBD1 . TGTGCCAGCAGCCCATGGGACAGGGGGTGGAATGAGCAGTTCTTC CASSPWDRGWNEQFF
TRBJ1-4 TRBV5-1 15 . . TGCGCCAGCAGCTTGACGGGCCGGGCGGGCGAAAAACTGTTTTTT CASSLTGRAGEKLFF
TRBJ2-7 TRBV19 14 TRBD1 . TGTGCCAGTAGTACGCCTGACAGGGACGGAGAGCAGTACTTC CASSTPDRDGEQYF
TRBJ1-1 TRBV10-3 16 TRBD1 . TGTGCCATCAGCCCGATACTACAGGGGGCTAACACTGAAGCTTTCTTT CAISPILQGANTEAFF
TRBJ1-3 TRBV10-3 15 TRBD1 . TGTGCCATCAGCCGAGTGGGACAGGGTAGAAACACCATATATTTT CAISRVGQGRNTIYF
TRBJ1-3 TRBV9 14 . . TGTGCCAGCAGCGTAGCGGGGAGTAGAAACACCATATATTTT CASSVAGSRNTIYF
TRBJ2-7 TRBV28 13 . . TGTGCCAGCAGCCCCGTGGGGCCCTACGAGCAGTACTTC CASSPVGPYEQYF
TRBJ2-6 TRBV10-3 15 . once TGTGCCATCAGTGAAGAGAACTCTGGGGCCAACGTCCTGACTTTC CAISEENSGANVLTF
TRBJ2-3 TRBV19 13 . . TGTGCCAGTAGTCCACTCCGGACTGATACGCAGTATTTT CASSPLRTDTQYF
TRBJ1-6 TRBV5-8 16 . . TGTGCCAGCAGCTTGGAAAGGGGTTCCTATAATTCACCCCTCCACTTT CASSLERGSYNSPLHF
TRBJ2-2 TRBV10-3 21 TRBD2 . TGTGCCATCACCCCCAGCTTGTTTGCTAGCGGGAGGGCCAGGAACACCGGGGAGCTGTTTTTT CAITPSLFASGRARNTGELFF
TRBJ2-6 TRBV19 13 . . TGTGCCAGTGACAGCTCTGGGGCCAACGTCCTGACTTTC CASDSSGANVLTF
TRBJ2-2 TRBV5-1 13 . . TGCGCCAGCAGGAGGGGGATTGACGGGGAGCTGTTTTTT CASRRGIDGELFF
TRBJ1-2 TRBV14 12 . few TGTGCCAGCAGCCAAGGAAACTATGGCTACACCTTC CASSQGNYGYTF
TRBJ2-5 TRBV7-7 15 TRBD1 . TGTGCCAGCAGCCGAGGGGGACAGGGTCGAGAGACCCAGTACTTC CASSRGGQGRETQYF
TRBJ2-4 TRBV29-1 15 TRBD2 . TGCAGCGTTGCCTCGGCACTAGCGGGAATTAATATTCAGTACTTC CSVASALAGINIQYF
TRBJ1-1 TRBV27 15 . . TGTGCCAGCAGTTTTATTGCCGCCAGGAACACTGAAGCTTTCTTT CASSFIAARNTEAFF
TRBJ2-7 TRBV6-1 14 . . TGTGCCAGCAGTGAACCGGGCAGAAGCAACGAGCAGTACTTC CASSEPGRSNEQYF
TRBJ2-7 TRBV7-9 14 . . TGTGCCAGCAGCTTAGAAAGGGCGTCCTACGAGCAGTACTTC CASSLERASYEQYF
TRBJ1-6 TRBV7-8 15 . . TGTGCCAGCAGCTTAAGTCAGGTTAAAAATTCACCCCTCCACTTT CASSLSQVKNSPLHF
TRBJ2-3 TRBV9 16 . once TGTGCCAGCAGCGTAGGGTCTAGGATTTCCACAGATACGCAGTATTTT CASSVGSRISTDTQYF